The sequence of this T cell receptor beta chain was determined in a study of T cell responses to AZD1222 COVID-19 vaccine. Study-level background: Combined were second doses at about 4 or about 12 weeks. Findings and caveats of the study: Sampling that yielded the repertoires occurred only after the peak T cell response. Donors were mostly white British, more females; clonal diversity possibly underestimated.

Turning to this clone: The antigen remains unidentified.

Profiled with immunoSEQ multiplex PCR; TCRdb holds only in-frame clones, not every one. The data hold some 130,000 clones, with about nine tenths observed a single time. The V and J ends lost 10 bases and 9 bases, in that order; junction bases with no gene match: 6. CDR3 size: 14 residues. CDR1 SEHNR and CDR2 FQNEAQ come from the germline V gene (reference sequence). The genes are TRBV7-9 and TRBJ2-1, with 16 bases matching TRBD2. The receptor comes from an adult in good health. Sequences were derived from peripheral blood, sampled on day 0 of AZD1222 vaccination. The CDR3 DNA sequence: TGTGCCATACCGGGACTAGCGGGGGGGCCTGAGCAGTTCTTC. It yields the protein CAIPGLAGGPEQFF.